This entry concerns a single TCR beta chain. The antigen remains unidentified. This sample stems from a study of cytomegalovirus exposure and HLA in healthy donors. Study-level information: Among the approximately 410 genotyped donors, just over 80% were placed in the Caucasian-associated ancestry cluster. Study observations and caveats: Highly shared variants forming one cluster were likely a sequencing artifact. CMV serostatus was the sole immune exposure data available. The authors later found HLA-associated TCR beta chains more clonally expanded than equally common others.

The primer mix had 60 Vbeta and 13 Jbeta primers. Assay: immunoSEQ multiplex PCR; the TCRdb copy retains only in-frame clones and omits some. The sample's table shows roughly 45,000 clones. The V gene's germline CDR1 is MNHEY and CDR2 SVGAGI. This CDR3 has 11 amino acids. V was clipped by 4 bases and J by 5 bases, with 5 bases between them. Sequencing used PBMCs. The sequence came from a woman aged 25 to 39 in good health and CMV-seronegative. The chain carries TRBV6-5 and TRBJ1-1; D remains unclear. The CDR3, as DNA: TGTGCCAGCAGTTTCGGGACTGAAGCTTTCTTT. Amino acid sequence: CASSFGTEAFF.